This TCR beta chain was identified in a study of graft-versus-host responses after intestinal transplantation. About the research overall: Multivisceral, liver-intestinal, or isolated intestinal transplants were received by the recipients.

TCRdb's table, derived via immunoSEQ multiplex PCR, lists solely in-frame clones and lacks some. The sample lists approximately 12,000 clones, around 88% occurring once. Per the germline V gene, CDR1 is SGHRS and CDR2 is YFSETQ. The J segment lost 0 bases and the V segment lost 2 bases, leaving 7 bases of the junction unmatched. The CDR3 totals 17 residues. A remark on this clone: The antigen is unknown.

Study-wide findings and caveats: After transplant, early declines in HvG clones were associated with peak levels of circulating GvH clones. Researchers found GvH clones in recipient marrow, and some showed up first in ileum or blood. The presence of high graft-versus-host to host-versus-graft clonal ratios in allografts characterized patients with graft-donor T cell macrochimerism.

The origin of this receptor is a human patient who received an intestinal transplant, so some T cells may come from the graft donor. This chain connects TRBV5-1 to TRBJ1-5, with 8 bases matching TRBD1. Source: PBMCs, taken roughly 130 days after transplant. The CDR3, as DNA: TGCGCCAGCAGCTTTTGGACAGGGCCGAATAGCAATCAGCCCCAGCATTTT. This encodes CASSFWTGPNSNQPQHF.